A selection of T cell receptor beta chains follows, all from one sample in a study of T cells in Graves' hyperthyroidism and ophthalmopathy. TCRdb processed the multiplex PCR reads anew with MiXCR; each CDR3 protein has one entry. The sample yields more than 600,000 distinct CDR3 sequences, about 16% seen once. The sample was blood. The receptors shown here come from a man aged 18 to 29 with Graves' hyperthyroidism. Each CDR3 is given with its conserved first and last residue. A D gene is named only where the DNA matches it firmly. Not all rows give a size; the values are once, few, many and, for expanded clones, a class.

size | J | D | V | length | CDR3 | DNA
. | TRBJ2-7 | TRBD1 | TRBV12-3/TRBV12-4 | 14 | CASSGGQGLHEQYF | TGTGCCAGCAGTGGGGGACAGGGGCTCCACGAGCAGTACTTC
. | TRBJ2-1 | . | TRBV9 | 13 | CASSVVGSTEQFF | TGTGCCAGCAGCGTAGTGGGTAGCACTGAGCAGTTCTTC
few | TRBJ2-7 | . | TRBV9 | 16 | CASSVGVSDYLYEQYF | TGTGCCAGCAGCGTAGGGGTTAGCGATTACCTCTACGAGCAGTACTTC
many | TRBJ2-7 | . | TRBV11-2 | 14 | CASSSGQRSYEQYF | TGTGCCAGCAGCTCTGGACAGCGCTCCTACGAGCAGTACTTC
. | TRBJ1-2 | . | TRBV29-1 | 14 | CSVVQGHANYGYTF | TGCAGCGTTGTCCAGGGGCACGCTAACTATGGCTACACCTTC
many | TRBJ2-3 | TRBD2 | TRBV28 | 16 | CASSWGLAGLTDTQYF | TGTGCCAGCAGTTGGGGACTAGCGGGTCTCACAGATACGCAGTATTTT
few | TRBJ2-2 | . | TRBV18 | 15 | CASSPEPFNTGELFF | TGTGCCAGCTCACCAGAACCATTTAACACCGGGGAGCTGTTTTTT
many | TRBJ2-7 | TRBD2 | TRBV28 | 15 | CASSPASGIAYEQYF | TGTGCCAGCAGTCCGGCTAGCGGGATCGCCTACGAGCAGTACTTC
. | TRBJ2-5 | . | TRBV7-9 | 16 | CASSLGVGDNQETQYF | TGTGCCAGCAGCTTAGGCGTAGGTGACAACCAAGAGACCCAGTACTTC
. | TRBJ1-2 | TRBD1 | TRBV27 | 15 | CAGSFRGTGGYGYTF | TGTGCCGGCAGTTTCCGCGGGACAGGGGGTTATGGCTACACCTTC
many | TRBJ2-1 | . | TRBV12-3/TRBV12-4 | 15 | CASSLAPLAYNEQFF | TGTGCCAGCAGTTTAGCCCCCCTCGCCTACAATGAGCAGTTCTTC
. | TRBJ2-7 | TRBD2 | TRBV18 | 16 | CASSAILAGGSYEQYF | TGTGCCAGCTCAGCTATCCTAGCGGGAGGCTCCTACGAGCAGTACTTC
. | TRBJ2-1 | . | TRBV2 | 15 | CASNEKGPWGDEQFF | TGTGCCAGCAATGAGAAGGGCCCTTGGGGGGATGAGCAGTTCTTC
. | TRBJ2-1 | . | TRBV7-9 | 15 | CASSPPGPNQDEQFF | TGTGCCAGCAGCCCCCCTGGCCCCAATCAGGATGAGCAGTTCTTC
. | TRBJ1-2 | . | TRBV7-9 | 12 | CAGSLAGDGYTF | TGTGCCGGCAGCTTGGCAGGGGATGGCTACACCTTC
. | TRBJ2-1 | . | TRBV20-1 | 14 | CSARGAFSYNEQFF | TGCAGTGCCCGAGGAGCCTTCTCCTACAATGAGCAGTTCTTC
many | TRBJ1-1 | . | TRBV30 | 11 | CAWSNEEEAFF | TGTGCCTGGAGTAATGAGGAAGAAGCTTTCTTT
. | TRBJ1-1 | . | TRBV2 | 13 | CASGRWGSTEAFF | TGTGCCAGCGGGAGGTGGGGAAGCACTGAAGCTTTCTTT
few | TRBJ2-1 | TRBD2 | TRBV5-4 | 13 | CASTALADNEQFF | TGTGCCAGCACCGCTCTAGCGGACAATGAGCAGTTCTTC
few | TRBJ2-1 | TRBD1 | TRBV30 | 15 | CGTGTQLGTYNEQFF | TGCGGGACAGGGACGCAACTGGGCACCTACAATGAGCAGTTCTTC
many | TRBJ2-6 | . | TRBV28 | 15 | CASSLLGAGANVLTF | TGTGCCAGCAGTCTCCTGGGCGCTGGGGCCAACGTCCTGACTTTC
few | TRBJ1-2 | . | TRBV29-1 | 12 | CSVDPGVYGYTF | TGCAGCGTTGACCCGGGGGTCTATGGCTACACCTTC
. | TRBJ2-7 | . | TRBV5-5 | 11 | CASSGGVEQYF | TGTGCCAGCAGCGGAGGGGTCGAGCAGTACTTC